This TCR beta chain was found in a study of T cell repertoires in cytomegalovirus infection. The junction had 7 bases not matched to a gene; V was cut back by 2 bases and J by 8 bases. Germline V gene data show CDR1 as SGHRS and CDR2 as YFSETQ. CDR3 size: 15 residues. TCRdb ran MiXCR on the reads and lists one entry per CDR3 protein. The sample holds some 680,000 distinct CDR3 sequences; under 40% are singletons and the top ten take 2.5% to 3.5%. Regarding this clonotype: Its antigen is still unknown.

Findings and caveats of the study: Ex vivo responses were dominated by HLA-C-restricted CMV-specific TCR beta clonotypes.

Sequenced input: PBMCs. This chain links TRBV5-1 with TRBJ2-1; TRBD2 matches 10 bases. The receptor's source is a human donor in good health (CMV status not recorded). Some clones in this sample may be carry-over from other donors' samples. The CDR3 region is CASSFVSGGYYEQFF. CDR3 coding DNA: TGCGCCAGCAGCTTCGTTAGCGGGGGGTACTATGAGCAGTTCTTC.